This is a list of T cell receptor beta chains from one sample in a study of OX40 agonist ivuxolimab in advanced cancers. The repertoire was sequenced with immunoSEQ multiplex PCR; TCRdb's copy has only in-frame clones and lacks some. The sample carries 70,000 to 95,000 clones, approximately 86% recorded once. The sequences come from CD4+ or CD8+ T cells sorted from blood, collected in a trial of the OX40 agonist ivuxolimab. These receptors were taken from an adult with an advanced solid tumor such as melanoma, head and neck, liver or kidney cancer. CDR3s include the opening cysteine and the closing phenylalanine or tryptophan. D genes are given only for firm matches. Clone sizes are given selectively: once, few, many, or a class where the clone is expanded.

clone_size: NA
v_call: TRBV27
d_call: NA
j_call: TRBJ2-7
cdr3_aa: CASSRTGYEQYF
cdr3_nt: TGTGCCAGCAGCAGGACTGGATACGAGCAGTACTTC

clone_size: NA
v_call: TRBV27
d_call: NA
j_call: TRBJ2-2
cdr3_aa: CASSEAQGRGELFF
cdr3_nt: TGTGCCAGCAGTGAGGCTCAGGGCAGGGGGGAGCTGTTTTTT

clone_size: NA
v_call: TRBV30
d_call: NA
j_call: TRBJ2-7
cdr3_aa: CAWTKGTVSYEQYF
cdr3_nt: TGTGCCTGGACTAAAGGGACTGTCTCCTACGAGCAGTACTTC

clone_size: NA
v_call: TRBV27
d_call: NA
j_call: TRBJ1-6
cdr3_aa: CASKGPRDRQSPLHF
cdr3_nt: TGTGCCAGCAAGGGGCCCCGGGACCGGCAATCACCCCTCCACTTT

clone_size: NA
v_call: TRBV30
d_call: NA
j_call: TRBJ1-5
cdr3_aa: CAWSVGTLSNQPQHF
cdr3_nt: TGTGCCTGGAGTGTCGGGACACTGAGCAATCAGCCCCAGCATTTT

clone_size: NA
v_call: TRBV7-3
d_call: NA
j_call: TRBJ1-1
cdr3_aa: CASSLRPADEAFF
cdr3_nt: TGTGCCAGCAGCTTAAGGCCGGCTGATGAAGCTTTCTTT

clone_size: NA
v_call: TRBV5-1
d_call: NA
j_call: TRBJ1-1
cdr3_aa: CASSRGPNTEAFF
cdr3_nt: TGTGCCAGCAGCCGGGGACCGAACACTGAAGCTTTCTTT

clone_size: once
v_call: TRBV7-3
d_call: NA
j_call: TRBJ2-3
cdr3_aa: CASSLQKHSDTQYF
cdr3_nt: TGTGCCAGCAGCTTACAAAAACACTCAGATACGCAGTATTTT

clone_size: NA
v_call: TRBV20-1
d_call: NA
j_call: TRBJ2-1
cdr3_aa: CSAESNNEQFF
cdr3_nt: TGCAGTGCCGAGTCGAACAATGAGCAGTTCTTC

clone_size: NA
v_call: TRBV27
d_call: TRBD2
j_call: TRBJ2-1
cdr3_aa: CASSLWRLAGRVNEQFF
cdr3_nt: TGTGCCAGCAGTTTATGGCGGCTAGCGGGGAGGGTCAATGAGCAGTTCTTC

clone_size: NA
v_call: TRBV9
d_call: TRBD2
j_call: TRBJ2-1
cdr3_aa: CASSVGREIGEQFF
cdr3_nt: TGTGCCAGCAGCGTAGGGCGGGAGATCGGGGAGCAGTTCTTC

clone_size: NA
v_call: TRBV7-2
d_call: TRBD2
j_call: TRBJ2-5
cdr3_aa: CASSSGTRQGTQYF
cdr3_nt: TGTGCCAGCAGCTCCGGGACTAGACAAGGGACCCAGTACTTC

clone_size: NA
v_call: TRBV4-3
d_call: TRBD1
j_call: TRBJ1-1
cdr3_aa: CASSQRQGAKNTEAFF
cdr3_nt: TGCGCCAGCAGCCAACGGCAGGGGGCAAAGAACACTGAAGCTTTCTTT

clone_size: NA
v_call: TRBV9
d_call: NA
j_call: TRBJ2-1
cdr3_aa: CASSVGAGRTSYNEQFF
cdr3_nt: TGTGCCAGCAGCGTAGGGGCGGGAAGGACCTCCTACAATGAGCAGTTCTTC

clone_size: NA
v_call: TRBV30
d_call: TRBD1
j_call: TRBJ1-1
cdr3_aa: CAWSVTGATEAFF
cdr3_nt: TGTGCCTGGAGTGTGACAGGGGCGACTGAAGCTTTCTTT

clone_size: NA
v_call: TRBV19
d_call: NA
j_call: TRBJ1-1
cdr3_aa: CASSARVENTEAFF
cdr3_nt: TGTGCCAGTAGTGCCCGTGTGGAGAACACTGAAGCTTTCTTT

clone_size: medium-sized
v_call: TRBV19
d_call: NA
j_call: TRBJ1-1
cdr3_aa: CASSVNTEAFF
cdr3_nt: TGTGCCAGTAGTGTGAACACTGAAGCTTTCTTT

clone_size: NA
v_call: TRBV7-2
d_call: NA
j_call: TRBJ2-3
cdr3_aa: CASSLSNTQYF
cdr3_nt: TGTGCCAGCAGCTTATCGAATACGCAGTATTTT

clone_size: NA
v_call: TRBV4-2
d_call: NA
j_call: TRBJ2-1
cdr3_aa: CASSQEIRGYYNEQFF
cdr3_nt: TGTGCCAGCAGCCAAGAGATACGGGGGTACTACAATGAGCAGTTCTTC

clone_size: NA
v_call: TRBV28
d_call: NA
j_call: TRBJ2-5
cdr3_aa: CASSPMAQGRKETQYF
cdr3_nt: TGTGCCAGCAGTCCCATGGCTCAGGGGCGCAAAGAGACCCAGTACTTC

clone_size: few
v_call: TRBV23-1
d_call: NA
j_call: TRBJ1-1
cdr3_aa: CASPNRGNTEAFF
cdr3_nt: TGCGCCAGCCCGAATCGGGGAAACACTGAAGCTTTCTTT

clone_size: NA
v_call: TRBV7-2
d_call: NA
j_call: TRBJ2-3
cdr3_aa: CASRPGGANTDTQYF
cdr3_nt: TGTGCCAGCAGACCGGGGGGCGCTAACACAGATACGCAGTATTTT

clone_size: NA
v_call: TRBV4-3
d_call: TRBD1
j_call: TRBJ1-6
cdr3_aa: CASSQDELDGQGGSPLHF
cdr3_nt: TGCGCCAGCAGCCAAGATGAATTAGATGGACAGGGGGGTTCACCCCTCCACTTT

clone_size: few
v_call: TRBV27
d_call: TRBD2
j_call: TRBJ2-3
cdr3_aa: CASSSYLAGGGTDTQYF
cdr3_nt: TGTGCCAGCAGTTCCTACCTAGCGGGAGGGGGCACAGATACGCAGTATTTT

clone_size: NA
v_call: TRBV4-3
d_call: NA
j_call: TRBJ2-2
cdr3_aa: CASSQDFGRNTGELFF
cdr3_nt: TGCGCCAGCAGCCAAGATTTTGGCCGGAACACCGGGGAGCTGTTTTTT

clone_size: NA
v_call: TRBV7-8
d_call: NA
j_call: TRBJ1-6
cdr3_aa: CASSSFNGNSPLHF
cdr3_nt: TGTGCCAGCAGCTCGTTTAACGGTAATTCACCCCTCCACTTT

clone_size: NA
v_call: TRBV11-2
d_call: NA
j_call: TRBJ2-7
cdr3_aa: CASSLVRVGAYEQYF
cdr3_nt: TGTGCCAGCAGCTTAGTCCGGGTCGGAGCCTACGAGCAGTACTTC

clone_size: NA
v_call: TRBV30
d_call: TRBD1
j_call: TRBJ1-3
cdr3_aa: CAWKQGSSGNTIYF
cdr3_nt: TGTGCCTGGAAACAGGGGAGCTCTGGAAACACCATATATTTT

clone_size: NA
v_call: TRBV7-2
d_call: NA
j_call: TRBJ2-1
cdr3_aa: CASSQDYSYNEQFF
cdr3_nt: TGTGCCAGCAGCCAAGATTACAGCTACAATGAGCAGTTCTTC

clone_size: NA
v_call: TRBV14
d_call: TRBD2
j_call: TRBJ2-3
cdr3_aa: CASSQVRGDFYF
cdr3_nt: TGTGCCAGCAGCCAAGTACGGGGGGATTTCTATTTT

clone_size: NA
v_call: TRBV6-5
d_call: TRBD1
j_call: TRBJ1-1
cdr3_aa: CASSSPRTGGGTEAFF
cdr3_nt: TGTGCCAGCAGTTCCCCACGGACAGGGGGCGGCACTGAAGCTTTCTTT

clone_size: NA
v_call: TRBV30
d_call: NA
j_call: TRBJ2-1
cdr3_aa: CACTRSSNEQFF
cdr3_nt: TGTGCCTGTACCCGTAGCTCCAATGAGCAGTTCTTC

clone_size: NA
v_call: TRBV6-1
d_call: TRBD1
j_call: TRBJ1-2
cdr3_aa: CASSLRQGADYGYTF
cdr3_nt: TGTGCCAGCAGCTTGCGACAGGGGGCGGACTATGGCTACACCTTC

clone_size: NA
v_call: TRBV5-4
d_call: NA
j_call: TRBJ2-7
cdr3_aa: CASSRTDSYEQYF
cdr3_nt: TGTGCCAGCAGTAGGACAGACTCCTACGAGCAGTACTTC

clone_size: NA
v_call: TRBV28
d_call: NA
j_call: TRBJ2-7
cdr3_aa: CASSPLSYEQYF
cdr3_nt: TGTGCCAGCAGTCCCTTATCCTACGAGCAGTACTTC

clone_size: NA
v_call: TRBV4-2
d_call: NA
j_call: TRBJ1-2
cdr3_aa: CASSQGRSNYGYTF
cdr3_nt: TGTGCCAGCAGCCAAGGCCGGTCTAACTATGGCTACACCTTC

clone_size: NA
v_call: TRBV7-2
d_call: NA
j_call: TRBJ1-1
cdr3_aa: CASSLVPSLGGKTEAFF
cdr3_nt: TGTGCCAGCAGCTTAGTTCCTTCTTTAGGGGGTAAAACTGAAGCTTTCTTT

clone_size: NA
v_call: TRBV7-6
d_call: NA
j_call: TRBJ2-3
cdr3_aa: CASSSLGAPADTQYF
cdr3_nt: TGTGCCAGCAGCTCCTTGGGCGCACCGGCAGATACGCAGTATTTT

clone_size: NA
v_call: TRBV19
d_call: NA
j_call: TRBJ1-4
cdr3_aa: CASRKGTSPNEKLFF
cdr3_nt: TGTGCCAGTAGGAAGGGGACAAGTCCTAATGAAAAACTGTTTTTT

clone_size: NA
v_call: TRBV2
d_call: NA
j_call: TRBJ1-4
cdr3_aa: CASSEGTANEKLFF
cdr3_nt: TGTGCCAGCAGTGAAGGGACGGCCAATGAAAAACTGTTTTTT

clone_size: NA
v_call: TRBV27
d_call: NA
j_call: TRBJ2-3
cdr3_aa: CASSYRQPTDTQYF
cdr3_nt: TGTGCCAGCAGTTACCGGCAGCCCACAGATACGCAGTATTTT